These T cell receptor beta chains were read from a single sample in a study of stem cell transplantation in POMP-related autoinflammatory disease. The protocol was immunoSEQ multiplex PCR, while the TCRdb copy is restricted to in-frame clones and leaves out a portion. The profile shows thousands of clones, 70% to 90% of them singletons. This sample comprised Tregs from PBMCs, obtained before stem cell transplantation. The source of these receptors is a human donor with POMP-related autoinflammation and immune dysregulation (PRAID). Both conserved end residues are part of each CDR3. The D gene is left open where the match is weak.

cdr3_aa	v_call	j_call	d_call	cdr3_length
CASSPRREDEQYF	TRBV18	TRBJ2-7	.	13
CASSPYSRGLNGYTF	TRBV19	TRBJ1-2	TRBD1	15
CASSLARQETQYF	TRBV5-4	TRBJ2-5	.	13
CASSYSDRVYGYTF	TRBV6-9	TRBJ1-2	TRBD1	14
CASSLSPGGSTEAFF	TRBV5-8	TRBJ1-1	.	15
CASSWGPLGGEQFF	TRBV2	TRBJ2-1	.	14
CASTPGWYEQYF	TRBV23-1	TRBJ2-7	.	12
CASSFSGGFTDTQYF	TRBV5-1	TRBJ2-3	TRBD2	15
CASRGETEAFF	TRBV5-1	TRBJ1-1	.	11
CASSATGGLDNYGYTF	TRBV9	TRBJ1-2	.	16
CASSIWTGGSDTEAFF	TRBV19	TRBJ1-1	TRBD1	16
CASSVGHSPLHF	TRBV9	TRBJ1-6	.	12
CASSVQSGPTEAFF	TRBV9	TRBJ1-1	.	14
CATSRQANTEAFF	TRBV15	TRBJ1-1	.	13
CASSLRTHSLYGYTF	TRBV5-4	TRBJ1-2	.	15
CASSLVWTGVYEQYF	TRBV5-6	TRBJ2-7	TRBD1	15
CASSLFLVGYNEQFF	TRBV5-1	TRBJ2-1	.	15
CASSLGGQPREKLFF	TRBV5-1	TRBJ1-4	.	15
CASSLRGDSQETQYF	TRBV7-3	TRBJ2-5	TRBD1	15
CAISESAGYQETQYF	TRBV10-3	TRBJ2-5	TRBD2	15
CASSLDGIGLAKYEQYF	TRBV11-3	TRBJ2-7	TRBD2	17
CASSLVSGSNYGYTF	TRBV11-2	TRBJ1-2	.	15
CASSLGGGTNPGELFF	TRBV28	TRBJ2-2	.	16
CSVSSRGKNTEAFF	TRBV29-1	TRBJ1-1	.	14
CSVEDRTVTSTDTQYF	TRBV29-1	TRBJ2-3	.	16
CASSYSNRHKAPLHF	TRBV6-6	TRBJ1-6	.	15
CASSGVLAGVNEQFF	TRBV28	TRBJ2-1	TRBD2	15
CAWSPGQGIYYEQYF	TRBV30	TRBJ2-7	TRBD1	15
CASASGTYNEQFF	TRBV5-1	TRBJ2-1	TRBD2	13
CASSSRGWDGYTF	TRBV6-5	TRBJ1-2	.	13
CASSLDTVYGYTF	TRBV5-6	TRBJ1-2	.	13